This T cell receptor beta chain is drawn from a study of cytomegalovirus exposure and HLA in healthy donors. Whole-study context: Early on, a data release was issued that held about 85 million unique TCRs from HLA-typed donors.

While unrecorded immune exposures were likely, the donors were nominally healthy when sampled. Study-wide points: Follow-up analysis seemed to connect common viral pathogens with several of the most significant clusters identified. V segments that were indistinguishable, TRBV6-2 and TRBV6-3 among them, were omitted from analysis.

V was cut by 2 bases and J by 7 bases, with 7 bases left in between. The CDR3 runs to 12 residues. Germline values: CDR1 SGDLS, CDR2 YYNGEE. PCR employed 60 Vbeta and 13 Jbeta primers. The repertoire was sequenced with immunoSEQ multiplex PCR; TCRdb's copy has only in-frame clones and lacks some. The sample records some 200,000 clones, 80% to 85% being singletons. Notes on this clone: No antigen is known for it.

This chain joins TRBV9 and TRBJ2-1; D is perhaps TRBD1 (5 bases). The TCR comes from a man aged 40-50 years in good health and CMV-seropositive. The specimen sequenced was PBMCs. The CDR3 spells CASSVTDNEQFF. In DNA form, the CDR3 reads TGTGCCAGCAGCGTGACAGATAATGAGCAGTTCTTC. Looking up the rest from reference TRBV9 and TRBJ2-1 gives the full variable domain: DSGVTQTPKHLITATGQRVTLRCSPRSGDLSVYWYQQSLDQGLQFLIQYYNGEERAKGNILERFSAQQFPDLHSELNLSSLELGDSALYFCASSVTDNEQFFGPGTRLTVL.